What follows are 25 T cell receptor beta chains derived from one specimen sequenced in a study of blood T cells in healthy people across ages. Primers used in a second PCR of about 7 to 12 cycles were a sample-barcoded 5' primer and a J-beta primer mix. TCRdb re-called the 5' RACE reads with MiXCR, one entry per CDR3 protein. The sample shows roughly 1.4 million distinct CDR3 sequences, approximately 60% of them seen only once. The sequenced sample consisted of blood. The receptors here all came from a man between 18 and 35 years old in good health.

This clonotype has just a few counts. This chain connects TRBV25-1 to TRBJ1-4; 8 bases are shared with TRBD1. Per germline, CDR1 MGHDK and CDR2 SYGVNS. Unmatched junction bases numbered 7, after V lost 2 bases and J lost 8 bases. The CDR3 has 15 residues. The CDR3 sequence is CASSEAGTGDEKLFF. The DNA of the CDR3 is TGTGCCAGCAGTGAAGCCGGGACAGGAGACGAAAAACTGTTTTTT.

This clonotype was picked up a small number of times. The chain employs TRBV12-3 or TRBV12-4 and TRBJ2-7; possible D gene TRBD2, 5 bases. There are 13 residues in the CDR3. V dropped 7 bases and J dropped 0 bases, with 10 bases sitting between them. The CDR3 spells CASKDSSSYEQYF. The DNA for the CDR3 is TGTGCCAGCAAGGACTCAAGCTCCTACGAGCAGTACTTC.

The CDR3 bases are TGTGCCAGCAGCCACCGGAGGGGGAGAGAGACCCAGTACTTC. It yields the protein CASSHRRGRETQYF. The chain recombines TRBV3-1 with TRBJ2-5; possibly TRBD1 or TRBD2 for D (6 bases each). The CDR3 is 14 amino acids. Trimming took off 3 bases at V and 4 bases at J, with 12 bases between the two ends. From germline, CDR1 is LGHDT and CDR2 YNNKEL (reference sequence).

The chain combines TRBV5-1 with TRBJ1-1; D is possibly TRBD1 (5 bases). Germline V gene data show CDR1 as SGHRS and CDR2 as YFSETQ. The CDR3 totals 13 residues. The V and J ends lost 4 bases and 4 bases respectively, with 11 bases between them. The CDR3 nucleotides read TGCGCCAGCAGCGTAGTGACAGCCACTGAAGCTTTCTTT. This encodes CASSVVTATEAFF.

This clonotype has more than one count but fewer than ten. The J gene is TRBJ2-6, the V gene TRBV7-8; the D is unclear. V lost 5 bases and J 0 bases, leaving 8 bases between the germline ends. Germline V CDR1 and CDR2: SGHVS, FQNEAQ. The CDR3 covers 15 residues. The CDR3: CASSPRNSGANVLTF. CDR3 in DNA: TGTGCCAGCAGCCCTAGGAACTCTGGGGCCAACGTCCTGACTTTC.

The rearrangement links TRBV28 to TRBJ1-6; 9 nucleotides line up with TRBD1. Germline assignment: CDR1 MDHEN and CDR2 SYDVKM. The J segment lost 2 bases and the V segment lost 5 bases, leaving 7 bases of the junction unmatched. The CDR3 runs to 17 residues. For the CDR3, the DNA is TGTGCCAGCAGTCTGGGACAGGGAAGCCCCTATAATTCACCCCTCCACTTT. Its protein is CASSLGQGSPYNSPLHF.

This chain links TRBV29-1 with TRBJ2-2; 7 nucleotides align to TRBD1. From germline, CDR1 is SQVTM and CDR2 ANQGSEA. CDR3 size: 14 residues. V shed 5 bases and J 1 base; nucleotides not matched to a gene: 4. The CDR3 nucleotides are TGCAGCGTTTCCCGGACAGGGAACACCGGGGAGCTGTTTTTT. The encoded protein is CSVSRTGNTGELFF.

This clonotype was observed a handful of times. The genes are TRBV27 and TRBJ2-7; D is uncertain. The germline gives CDR1 MNHEY, CDR2 SMNVEV (reference sequence). The CDR3 consists of 14 residues. V shed 4 bases and J shed 3 bases, with 13 bases lying between them. The CDR3 here is CASSSGEGRYEQYF. For the CDR3, the DNA is TGTGCCAGCAGTTCTGGGGAAGGACGCTACGAGCAGTACTTC.

This sequence joins TRBV4-3 and TRBJ2-7, with TRBD2 as a possible D gene (6 bases). The J call may not be correct, given that the DNA end is closer to TRBJ2-5. This CDR3 spans 15 amino acids. Germline V gene lookup returns CDR1 LGHNA and CDR2 YSLEER. CDR3 loop: CASSQAGVAAETQYF. CDR3 nucleotide sequence: TGCGCCAGCAGCCAAGCGGGGGTAGCTGCAGAGACCCAGTACTTC.

J is TRBJ2-7 and V is TRBV4-3; possible D gene TRBD2, 6 bases. CDR3 size: 15 residues. The V end was cut by 0 bases, the J end by 3 bases, with 12 bases between. From germline, CDR1 is LGHNA and CDR2 YSLEER. The CDR3 loop reads CASSQDAGGYYEQYF. The CDR3 DNA is TGCGCCAGCAGCCAAGATGCCGGGGGATACTACGAGCAGTACTTC.

The chain employs TRBV10-3 and TRBJ2-3; perhaps TRBD2 as D (5 bases). V was trimmed by 4 bases and J by 2 bases, leaving 16 bases between them. The CDR3 extends over 16 amino acids. Germline CDR1 ENHRY, CDR2 SYGVKD. CDR3 DNA sequence: TGTGCCATCAGTGGTAGCGAGCCAGGTTACACAGATACGCAGTATTTT. It is translated as CAISGSEPGYTDTQYF.

The chain couples TRBV6-1 to TRBJ2-3; 8 bases fit TRBD2. The CDR3 totals 16 residues. Germline trimming cut 4 bases from V and 2 bases from J; bases unmatched to any gene: 8. Germline loops: CDR1 MNHNS, CDR2 SASEGT. This CDR3 reads CASSVPSGGLTDTQYF. Here the CDR3 DNA reads TGTGCCAGCAGTGTGCCCAGCGGGGGTCTCACAGATACGCAGTATTTT.

The chain uses TRBV6-5 and TRBJ2-1, with D perhaps TRBD1 (5 bases). Germline CDR1 MNHEY, CDR2 SVGAGI. With 2 bases removed from V and 3 bases from J, the gap between germline ends came to 8 bases. The CDR3 contains 14 residues. The CDR3 loop reads CASSYIGHYNEQFF. In nucleotides, the CDR3 is TGTGCCAGCAGTTACATCGGACACTACAATGAGCAGTTCTTC.

The gene calls are TRBV2 and TRBJ2-1; 13 bases match TRBD2. J gave up 7 bases and V 7 bases, and 10 bases lay outside the gene matches. Germline V gene lookup returns CDR1 SNHLY and CDR2 FYNNEI. The CDR3 consists of 16 residues. CDR3 sequence: CASKTSGGANLNEQFF. CDR3 DNA: TGTGCCAGCAAAACTAGCGGGGGGGCCAATTTGAATGAGCAGTTCTTC.

The V call is TRBV25-1, the J call TRBJ2-7; D perhaps matches TRBD2 (6 bases). The V and J ends lost 4 bases and 5 bases respectively, with 15 bases between them. The CDR3 extends over 14 amino acids. Germline V gene sequence: CDR1 MGHDK, CDR2 SYGVNS. The chain's CDR3 is CASSGRLVPNEQYF. The CDR3 bases are TGTGCCAGCAGTGGGAGACTAGTTCCCAACGAGCAGTACTTC.

The J gene is TRBJ2-6, the V gene TRBV6-5; D gene unclear. CDR3 length equals 16 residues. Germline CDR1 and CDR2: MNHEY and SVGAGI. V lost 6 bases, J lost 1 base, and 13 bases lay in between. This CDR3 is CASSRITLSGANVLTF. DNA of the CDR3: TGTGCCAGCAGCCGGATAACGCTTTCTGGGGCCAACGTCCTGACTTTC.

The chain recombines TRBV4-1 with TRBJ2-1; the D is unclear. V shed 2 bases and J shed 10 bases, with 12 bases lying between them. The length of the CDR3 is 13 residues. Germline CDR1 reads MGHRA; CDR2 reads YSYEKL. The CDR3 coding sequence is TGCGCCAGCAGCCAACGCTTCTTTAGGGAGCAGTTCTTC. It encodes CASSQRFFREQFF.

This clonotype was detected a few times. V is TRBV28 and J is TRBJ1-2; unclear D gene. Germline assignment: CDR1 MDHEN and CDR2 SYDVKM. The V and J ends lost 1 base and 0 bases respectively, with 6 bases between them. This CDR3 comprises 14 residues. The CDR3 here is CASSLSGTNYGYTF. The CDR3 region has the DNA TGTGCCAGCAGTTTATCCGGGACTAACTATGGCTACACCTTC.

This clonotype was recorded only once. The chain combines TRBV6-5 with TRBJ2-5, with 7 bases lining up with TRBD1. Matching the DNA end better, TRBJ2-7 makes the J call doubtful. There are 12 residues in the CDR3. Germline values: CDR1 MNHEY, CDR2 SVGAGI. Written as DNA, the CDR3 is TGTGCCAGCAAGTCAGGGGGCTACGAGCAGTACTTC. Its translation: CASKSGGYEQYF.

V usage is TRBV9 and J usage is TRBJ1-1; weak D call: TRBD1 (5 bases). Trimming removed 6 bases at V and 3 bases at J, with 18 bases between. Germline-derived CDR1 and CDR2 are SGDLS and YYNGEE. This CDR3 comprises 15 residues. CDR3 nucleotides: TGTGCCAGCAACGGGGCTCTAAAGAGGGACACTGAAGCTTTCTTT. It encodes CASNGALKRDTEAFF.

The chain combines TRBV20-1 with TRBJ1-5; D perhaps matches TRBD1 (5 bases). The germline V and J ends were trimmed by 3 bases and 2 bases, with 11 bases remaining between them. Germline CDR1 DFQATT, CDR2 SNEGSKA (reference sequence). The CDR3 has 14 residues. The CDR3 loop reads CSASGAQRNQPQHF. CDR3 DNA sequence: TGCAGTGCTAGCGGGGCACAGCGCAATCAGCCCCAGCATTTT.

The J gene is TRBJ2-1, the V gene TRBV20-1, with 11 bases that match TRBD2. With V trimmed by 3 bases and J by 6 bases, 7 bases remained unmatched. This CDR3 spans 15 amino acids. CDR1 DFQATT and CDR2 SNEGSKA come from the germline V gene (reference sequence). In DNA, the CDR3 is TGCAGTGCTAGGTCGGTAGCGGGAGGGCTCAATGAGCAGTTCTTC. It encodes CSARSVAGGLNEQFF.

The chain couples TRBV7-2 to TRBJ1-3; 7 bases are shared with TRBD1. Germline CDR1 is SGHTA and CDR2 is FQGNSA. The CDR3 extends over 16 amino acids. The ends lost 4 bases at V and 0 bases at J; junction bases unmatched: 6. This chain's CDR3 is CASSSWGTDSGNTIYF. CDR3 in DNA: TGTGCCAGCAGCTCTTGGGGGACAGACTCTGGAAACACCATATATTTT.

The V and J genes are TRBV7-9 and TRBJ1-4, with D tentatively TRBD1 (6 bases). This CDR3 spans 13 amino acids. Germline-derived CDR1 and CDR2 are SEHNR and FQNEAQ (reference sequence). Deletions cut 5 bases from V and 5 bases from J, with 9 bases between. In DNA, the CDR3 is TGTGCCAGCAGCAATGACAGGAATGAAAAACTGTTTTTT. Its protein product is CASSNDRNEKLFF.

The V gene is TRBV5-5, the J gene TRBJ1-4; weak D call: TRBD1 (5 bases). This CDR3 region has 16 residues. Trimming left V 0 bases short and J 0 bases short, with 9 bases between. Germline loops: CDR1 SGHKS, CDR2 YYEKEE (reference sequence). CDR3 DNA: TGTGCCAGCAGCTTGGTGGGGCCACCAACTAATGAAAAACTGTTTTTT. It yields the protein CASSLVGPPTNEKLFF. Supplemented by reference TRBV5-5 and TRBJ1-4, the full variable domain reads DAGVTQSPTHLIKTRGQQVTLRCSPISGHKSVSWYQQVLGQGPQFIFQYYEKEERGRGNFPDRFSARQFPNYSSELNVNALLLGDSALYLCASSLVGPPTNEKLFFGSGTQLSVL.